Listed below are T cell receptor beta chains from one sample, sequenced in a study of CD4 T cells in relation to SARS-CoV-2 and coronaviruses. Assay: immunoSEQ multiplex PCR; the TCRdb copy retains only in-frame clones and omits some. The sample shows about 20,000 clones, 78% of them seen only once. Their antigen targets remain unknown. Sequencing was done on a sample of CD4+ T cells from PBMCs, cultured in vitro. The receptor set was obtained from a human donor in good health. The CDR3 runs from the conserved cysteine through the conserved F or W. A D gene is named only where the DNA matches it firmly. A row's size may be missing; if present it is once, few, many or a size class.

clone_size: medium-sized; cdr3_length: 17; j_call: TRBJ2-3; v_call: TRBV5-1; d_call: -; cdr3_aa: CASSHGALGGYTDTQYF; cdr3_nt: TGCGCCAGCAGCCACGGGGCGCTTGGCGGATACACAGATACGCAGTATTTT
clone_size: -; cdr3_length: 16; j_call: TRBJ2-1; v_call: TRBV5-1; d_call: TRBD2; cdr3_aa: CASSLWLAGGYNEQFF; cdr3_nt: TGCGCCAGCAGCCTGTGGCTAGCGGGAGGTTACAATGAGCAGTTCTTC
clone_size: -; cdr3_length: 16; j_call: TRBJ1-1; v_call: TRBV27; d_call: TRBD1; cdr3_aa: CASSSRQGRTNTEAFF; cdr3_nt: TGTGCCAGCAGTTCCCGACAGGGGAGGACGAACACTGAAGCTTTCTTT
clone_size: -; cdr3_length: 15; j_call: TRBJ1-4; v_call: TRBV2; d_call: -; cdr3_aa: CASRDGAGANEKLFF; cdr3_nt: TGTGCCAGCAGGGACGGCGCCGGGGCTAATGAAAAACTGTTTTTT
clone_size: -; cdr3_length: 15; j_call: TRBJ2-1; v_call: TRBV11-1; d_call: TRBD2; cdr3_aa: CASSPRLAGETEQFF; cdr3_nt: TGTGCCAGCAGCCCTCGACTAGCGGGAGAGACTGAGCAGTTCTTC
clone_size: -; cdr3_length: 14; j_call: TRBJ2-7; v_call: TRBV6-5; d_call: -; cdr3_aa: CASSYSGGTYEQYF; cdr3_nt: TGTGCCAGCAGTTACTCCGGCGGAACCTACGAGCAGTACTTC
clone_size: once; cdr3_length: 14; j_call: TRBJ2-7; v_call: TRBV10-1; d_call: TRBD2; cdr3_aa: CASSPGTSGYEQYF; cdr3_nt: TGCGCCAGCAGTCCCGGGACTAGCGGCTACGAGCAGTACTTC
clone_size: -; cdr3_length: 16; j_call: TRBJ1-3; v_call: TRBV11-2; d_call: -; cdr3_aa: CASSAFTISSGNTIYF; cdr3_nt: TGTGCCAGCAGCGCCTTTACTATCAGTTCAGGAAACACCATATATTTT
clone_size: -; cdr3_length: 15; j_call: TRBJ2-3; v_call: TRBV7-9; d_call: -; cdr3_aa: CASSSGTGHTDTQYF; cdr3_nt: TGTGCCAGCAGCTCGGGAACAGGGCACACAGATACGCAGTATTTT
clone_size: few; cdr3_length: 14; j_call: TRBJ2-7; v_call: TRBV5-1; d_call: -; cdr3_aa: CASSLARAGGEQYF; cdr3_nt: TGCGCCAGCAGCTTGGCCAGGGCTGGCGGCGAGCAGTACTTC
clone_size: -; cdr3_length: 13; j_call: TRBJ1-2; v_call: TRBV18; d_call: TRBD1; cdr3_aa: CASSPDREYGYTF; cdr3_nt: TGTGCCAGCTCACCGGACAGGGAATATGGCTACACCTTC
clone_size: -; cdr3_length: 13; j_call: TRBJ1-1; v_call: TRBV11-2; d_call: -; cdr3_aa: CASSLATGPEAFF; cdr3_nt: TGTGCCAGCAGCTTAGCGACAGGCCCTGAAGCTTTCTTT
clone_size: -; cdr3_length: 12; j_call: TRBJ2-7; v_call: TRBV18; d_call: -; cdr3_aa: CASSPPDYEQYF; cdr3_nt: TGTGCCAGCTCACCACCGGACTACGAGCAGTACTTC
clone_size: -; cdr3_length: 11; j_call: TRBJ1-1; v_call: TRBV30; d_call: -; cdr3_aa: CAWSGLGEAFF; cdr3_nt: TGTGCCTGGAGTGGTTTAGGTGAAGCTTTCTTT
clone_size: -; cdr3_length: 16; j_call: TRBJ2-5; v_call: TRBV6-5; d_call: TRBD2; cdr3_aa: CASSSLSGRSKETQYF; cdr3_nt: TGTGCCAGCAGTTCACTTAGCGGGAGGTCAAAAGAGACCCAGTACTTC
clone_size: -; cdr3_length: 13; j_call: TRBJ2-7; v_call: TRBV3-1/TRBV3-2; d_call: -; cdr3_aa: CASSHGTAGKQYF; cdr3_nt: TGTGCCAGCAGCCACGGGACAGCGGGCAAGCAGTACTTC
clone_size: -; cdr3_length: 13; j_call: TRBJ1-3; v_call: TRBV6-6; d_call: -; cdr3_aa: CASSYSGGNTIYF; cdr3_nt: TGTGCCAGCAGTTACTCGGGGGGAAACACCATATATTTT
clone_size: -; cdr3_length: 12; j_call: TRBJ1-2; v_call: TRBV12-3/TRBV12-4; d_call: -; cdr3_aa: CASSLGSSGYTF; cdr3_nt: TGTGCCAGCAGTTTAGGGAGTTCGGGCTACACCTTC
clone_size: -; cdr3_length: 15; j_call: TRBJ2-3; v_call: TRBV7-9; d_call: -; cdr3_aa: CASSLGGGRTDTQYF; cdr3_nt: TGTGCCAGCAGCTTAGGTGGAGGTCGCACAGATACGCAGTATTTT
clone_size: -; cdr3_length: 18; j_call: TRBJ2-2; v_call: TRBV7-8; d_call: TRBD2; cdr3_aa: CASSSRLAGGINTGELFF; cdr3_nt: TGTGCCAGCAGCTCGCGACTAGCGGGAGGGATTAACACCGGGGAGCTGTTTTTT
clone_size: once; cdr3_length: 14; j_call: TRBJ2-3; v_call: TRBV7-7; d_call: -; cdr3_aa: CASSSGRETDTQYF; cdr3_nt: TGTGCCAGCAGCTCAGGACGGGAGACAGATACGCAGTATTTT
clone_size: -; cdr3_length: 14; j_call: TRBJ2-7; v_call: TRBV10-3; d_call: -; cdr3_aa: CAISETNGDPNQYF; cdr3_nt: TGTGCCATCAGTGAGACAAATGGGGACCCAAACCAGTACTTC
clone_size: -; cdr3_length: 13; j_call: TRBJ1-2; v_call: TRBV30; d_call: TRBD1; cdr3_aa: CAWRPQGAGGYTF; cdr3_nt: TGTGCCTGGAGACCACAGGGGGCCGGTGGCTACACCTTC
clone_size: -; cdr3_length: 14; j_call: TRBJ1-4; v_call: TRBV19; d_call: -; cdr3_aa: CASSSDRPAEKLFF; cdr3_nt: TGTGCCAGTAGCTCCGACAGGCCAGCTGAAAAACTGTTTTTT
clone_size: -; cdr3_length: 14; j_call: TRBJ2-2; v_call: TRBV10-3; d_call: -; cdr3_aa: CAISESLNTGELFF; cdr3_nt: TGTGCCATCAGTGAGTCTTTAAACACCGGGGAGCTGTTTTTT
clone_size: -; cdr3_length: 12; j_call: TRBJ1-6; v_call: TRBV10-3; d_call: -; cdr3_aa: CATRTVSSPLHF; cdr3_nt: TGTGCCACACGAACAGTCAGTTCACCCCTCCACTTT
clone_size: -; cdr3_length: 14; j_call: TRBJ2-7; v_call: TRBV6-5; d_call: -; cdr3_aa: CASSQTRVATEQYF; cdr3_nt: TGTGCCAGCAGTCAAACTAGAGTGGCCACCGAGCAGTACTTC
clone_size: -; cdr3_length: 15; j_call: TRBJ2-7; v_call: TRBV6-5; d_call: TRBD2; cdr3_aa: CASSGGLAGSDEQYF; cdr3_nt: TGTGCCAGCAGCGGCGGACTAGCGGGTAGTGACGAGCAGTACTTC
clone_size: -; cdr3_length: 12; j_call: TRBJ2-5; v_call: TRBV18; d_call: -; cdr3_aa: CASSRTQETQYF; cdr3_nt: TGTGCCAGCTCGCGAACTCAAGAGACCCAGTACTTC
clone_size: -; cdr3_length: 11; j_call: TRBJ1-2; v_call: TRBV6-5; d_call: -; cdr3_aa: CASTGLGGYTF; cdr3_nt: TGTGCCAGCACCGGGTTGGGGGGCTACACCTTC
clone_size: few; cdr3_length: 14; j_call: TRBJ1-5; v_call: TRBV5-6; d_call: TRBD1; cdr3_aa: CASSSTGVAQPQHF; cdr3_nt: TGTGCCAGCAGCTCGACAGGGGTGGCTCAGCCCCAGCATTTT
clone_size: -; cdr3_length: 14; j_call: TRBJ2-5; v_call: TRBV7-9; d_call: -; cdr3_aa: CARLLRDPQETQYF; cdr3_nt: TGTGCCAGATTACTCCGGGACCCCCAAGAGACCCAGTACTTC
clone_size: -; cdr3_length: 12; j_call: TRBJ2-1; v_call: TRBV3-1/TRBV3-2; d_call: -; cdr3_aa: CASSSLQGEQFF; cdr3_nt: TGTGCCAGCAGCTCATTACAGGGTGAGCAGTTCTTC